The present T cell receptor (beta chain) was sequenced within a study of shared T cell receptors in the human thymus. The CDR3 contains 16 residues. The V and J ends lost 2 bases and 4 bases respectively, with 15 bases between them. Germline CDR1 is SGHTA and CDR2 is FQGNSA. The data were produced by immunoSEQ multiplex PCR, yet TCRdb's version contains in-frame clones alone and is incomplete. Of approximately 580,000 clones in the sample, 78% were seen once. This clone was detected only once. These data were likewise used in another study, on human thymus T cells.

The source of this sequence is a boy under two years old with a congenital heart defect. V and J are TRBV7-2 and TRBJ2-1, with D perhaps TRBD1 (5 bases). The sequencing input was thymocytes. CDR3 in DNA: TGTGCCAGCAGCTTACCATACAAGGGGCCGTACAATGAGCAGTTCTTC. The encoded protein is CASSLPYKGPYNEQFF.